The clone carrying this T cell receptor (beta chain) occurred once. The data derive from a study of blood T cell repertoires in COVID-19. The overall study: COVID-19 samples collected from the United States, Italy and Spain covered acute and convalescent phases. Nucleic acid was either cDNA or gDNA, and it came from T cells, B-cell-depleted T cells, or PBMCs.

Original analysis: It was from reference gene primer amplification that nucleated cell counts were estimated. The protocol was immunoSEQ multiplex PCR, while the TCRdb copy is restricted to in-frame clones and leaves out a portion. The DNA was the basis for D and trimming; V, J and clone size are from that table. The sample holds more than 150,000 clones, over 80% seen once. V was clipped by 4 bases and J by 6 bases; unmatched bases: 6. The V gene's germline CDR1 is KGHDR and CDR2 SFDVKD. There are 16 residues in the CDR3. The gene calls are TRBV24-1 and TRBJ2-2; TRBD1 matches at 11 bases. The sequence derives from a woman aged 60-70 years with acute or convalescent COVID-19. Material for sequencing was peripheral blood. The CDR3 nucleotides read TGTGCCACCAGTGACCCGGACAGGGGGCCCTCCGGGGAGCTGTTTTTT. It translates to CATSDPDRGPSGELFF.